The clone carrying this T cell receptor beta chain has a handful of counts. Its matching antigen is unknown. Germline V CDR1 and CDR2: SQVTM, ANQGSEA. This CDR3 spans 14 amino acids. V was shortened by 3 bases and J by 8 bases, with 19 bases between the two germline ends. These data originate in a study of T cells in localized non-small cell lung cancer. Study-level points and caveats: The greatest T cell clonality was found in uninvolved adjacent lung (higher than in tumor). The study linked higher blood T cell density to longer overall survival.

The table came from immunoSEQ multiplex PCR; TCRdb's copy has only in-frame clones and leaves some out. This sample has about 8,000 clones, with about 89% found just once. The clonotype comes from a male donor older than 55 with stage III lung adenocarcinoma. Sequencing was performed on peripheral blood, taken before any cancer treatment. The rearrangement links TRBV29-1 to TRBJ1-2; D remains unclear. The CDR3, as DNA: TGCAGCGTTGACCCCTCCCCCTCAATACCAGGCTACACCTTC. As protein: CSVDPSPSIPGYTF. The full variable domain, with the rest looked up from reference TRBV29-1 and TRBJ1-2, is SAVISQKPSRDICQRGTSLTIQCQVDSQVTMMFWYRQQPGQSLTLIATANQGSEATYESGFVIDKFPISRPNLTFSTLTVSNMSPEDSSIYLCSVDPSPSIPGYTFGSGTRLTVV.